This T cell receptor (beta chain) was captured by sequencing in a study of blood T cell repertoires in COVID-19 (dated by TCRdb to the early 2020s). For context, the study as a whole: Samples from collaborators originated in the United States, Italy and Spain and spanned both the acute and convalescent phases of COVID-19. The dataset comprised deeply sampled blood TCRbeta repertoires from subjects exposed to, actively infected with, or recovered from COVID-19. The samples were drawn from two sources: the first 160 participants of the ongoing ImmuneRACE study, and 1,200 or so subjects contributed by 6 global collaborators. The prospective study material was composed of cDNA or gDNA derived from T cells, B-cell-depleted T cells, or PBMCs. Where available, HLA class I and class II types were taken from metadata supplied by the sample provider and were not determined by assay-based typing. The repertoires were released in a freely available public database meant as a resource for research on the immune response to SARS-CoV-2. The sample metadata nearly always contained a de-identified subject ID, COVID-19 status, age in years and sex.

Points the paper makes about the study in general: The amount of clinical and demographic metadata varied by source and participant and was provided uncurated.

CDR1 and CDR2, looked up from the germline V gene (reference sequence), are MNHNY and SVGAGI. V gives up 2 bases and J gives up 7 bases, and the segment between their germline ends measures 17 bases. Including the terminal cysteine and phenylalanine, the CDR3 comprises 15 residues. Left in the record is the CDR3 DNA by itself, 45 bases read in frame from the first base. As to this clone: What antigen it recognizes has not been identified. Per-base qualities were not stored, and no clone one base away is much larger.

The collaborating institutions used their own protocols to collect whole blood in K2EDTA tubes. For TCRbeta analysis, collaborator samples were shipped as frozen whole blood, as isolated PBMCs, or as DNA extracted from either sample type. The immunoSEQ Assay, a bias-controlled multiplex PCR, was used to amplify TCRbeta CDR3 regions from genomic DNA. From the authors' description of their analysis: The number of nucleated cells in each sample was estimated by amplification of reference gene primers within the assay. Sequence reads were collapsed and filtered to measure the absolute abundance of every unique TCRbeta CDR3 rearrangement. Productive Simpson clonality was computed per sample as the square root of Simpson's diversity index over productive rearrangements. TCRdb limited this immuneACCESS table to in-frame rearrangements with V and J called. A share of clones is missing; checked studies link under half to unresolved V genes, and the rest is unexplained. Clone size and the V and J calls come from that table; the DNA yielded D and trimming. In this sample the table shows about 160,000 clones, around 84% of which occur a single time. The top ten clones comprise roughly 1% of the sample.

The sample was peripheral blood. This receptor was obtained from a man aged 35-49 years with acute or convalescent COVID-19. The V and J segments used are TRBV6-6 and TRBJ1-2, with TRBD1 perhaps the D gene, on 5 matching bases. The DNA is as follows: TGTGCCAGCAGTTACGAGGAGGGGATTACAGGTGGCTACACCTTC. The translation is CASSYEEGITGGYTF.